One sample yielded the 19 T cell receptor beta chains listed below, sequenced in a study of OX40 agonist ivuxolimab in advanced cancers. The repertoire was sequenced with immunoSEQ multiplex PCR; TCRdb's copy has only in-frame clones and lacks some. The repertoire has about 75,000 clones, about 88% of them found once; the top ten carry 0.3% to 0.45%. Sequenced here: CD4+ or CD8+ T cells sorted from blood, sampled in a trial of the OX40 agonist ivuxolimab. Receptors originate from an adult with an advanced solid tumor such as melanoma, head and neck, liver or kidney cancer.

This chain connects TRBV5-1 to TRBJ2-5; D may be TRBD1 (5 bases). Germline values: CDR1 SGHRS, CDR2 YFSETQ. The germline V and J ends were trimmed by 4 bases and 2 bases, with 12 bases remaining between them. The CDR3 consists of 14 residues. The CDR3 region is CASSPRGSQETQYF. Written as DNA, the CDR3 is TGCGCCAGCAGCCCAAGGGGCAGTCAAGAGACCCAGTACTTC.

The V call is TRBV28, the J call TRBJ2-5, with D uncertain. CDR1 and CDR2 from the germline V gene are MDHEN and SYDVKM. The CDR3 is made up of 12 amino acids. The V and J ends lost 11 bases and 2 bases respectively, with 12 bases between them. This chain's CDR3 is CASRRGQETQYF. CDR3 DNA sequence: TGTGCCTCCCGGCGAGGACAAGAGACCCAGTACTTC.

This chain connects TRBV7-2 to TRBJ2-7, with D perhaps TRBD1 (6 bases). The germline V and J ends were trimmed by 5 bases and 5 bases, with 10 bases remaining between them. CDR1 and CDR2 (germline): SGHTA, FQGNSA. There are 12 residues in the CDR3. This chain's CDR3 is CASSNRVNEQYF. CDR3 nucleotides: TGTGCCAGCAGCAACAGGGTCAACGAGCAGTACTTC.

The chain employs TRBV19 and TRBJ1-2; D gene uncertain. The CDR3 totals 13 residues. Germline V gene sequence: CDR1 LNHDA, CDR2 SQIVND (reference sequence). V dropped 3 bases and J dropped 2 bases, with 7 bases sitting between them. CDR3 amino acids: CASSISGNYGYTF. The CDR3 DNA follows: TGTGCCAGTAGTATTTCGGGGAACTATGGCTACACCTTC.

The V call is TRBV30, the J call TRBJ1-5; no clear D. This CDR3 is 17 amino acids long. Per the germline V gene, CDR1 is GTSNPN and CDR2 is SVGIG (reference sequence). Trimming cost V 0 bases and J 9 bases, with 24 bases left between them. The CDR3 nucleotides are TGTGCCTGGAGTGTGGATTTATTTCGGACCGTTCCCTCGCCCCAGCATTTT. Its translation: CAWSVDLFRTVPSPQHF.

The chain couples TRBV10-3 to TRBJ2-5; 9 bases align to TRBD2. In germline, CDR1 is ENHRY, CDR2 SYGVKD. Trimming took 5 bases from V and 5 from J; bases not matched to a gene: 6. The CDR3 sequence is 14 residues long. Here the CDR3 reads CAISLSSGVETQYF. In DNA, the CDR3 is TGTGCCATCAGTTTATCTAGCGGGGTGGAGACCCAGTACTTC.

The chain links TRBV19 to TRBJ1-2; no definite D call. The CDR3 spans 15 residues. V was pared by 3 bases and J by 0 bases, with 11 bases between. The germline gives CDR1 LNHDA, CDR2 SQIVND (reference sequence). CDR3 DNA sequence: TGTGCCAGTAGTATGCTACCAGGCGCTAACTATGGCTACACCTTC. Its protein is CASSMLPGANYGYTF.

The chain uses TRBV2 and TRBJ2-1; perhaps TRBD1 as D (6 bases). In germline, CDR1 is SNHLY, CDR2 FYNNEI. Deletions cut 5 bases from V and 9 bases from J, with 17 bases between. CDR3 length: 14 residues. CDR3 amino acids: CASSSWGRGTEQFF. The DNA for the CDR3 is TGTGCCAGCAGTAGCTGGGGCAGGGGTACTGAGCAGTTCTTC.

As for this clone: The conserved phenylalanine or tryptophan normally closing the CDR3 is absent here, so this likely arose from a read error. The J gene is TRBJ2-7, the V gene TRBV7-2; TRBD1 might be the D (5 bases). CDR3 size: 15 residues. Trimming removed 5 bases at V and 3 bases at J, with 17 bases between. Germline values: CDR1 SGHTA, CDR2 FQGNSA. This CDR3 reads CASSAEASRDYEQYS. As DNA, the CDR3 is TGTGCCAGCAGCGCCGAAGCGAGCAGGGACTACGAGCAGTACTCC.

The chain combines TRBV7-5 with TRBJ2-7; whether TRBD2, the table's D call, matches the DNA was not checked. TRBV7-5 has pseudogene status. The CDR3 extends over 15 amino acids. The CDR3 nucleotides are TGTGTCAGAAGCTCCTCCTTAGAGAGAGGGTACGAGCAGTACTTC. This codes for CVRSSSLERGYEQYF.

This chain connects TRBV5-4 to TRBJ1-5; perhaps TRBD1 as D (6 bases). V lost 0 bases, J lost 3 bases, and 7 bases lay in between. This CDR3 region has 14 residues. CDR1 is SGHNT and CDR2 is YYREEE in the germline V gene (reference sequence). The CDR3 loop reads CASSLAGDNQPQHF. The CDR3 DNA is TGTGCCAGCAGCTTGGCAGGGGACAATCAGCCCCAGCATTTT.

The chain links TRBV18 to TRBJ2-7, with a possible D match to TRBD1 (5 bases). The CDR3 is 13 residues long. V was cut by 1 base and J by 5 bases, with 9 bases left in between. Germline values: CDR1 KGHSH, CDR2 LQKENI. This CDR3 is CASSPQGVDEQYF. The CDR3 coding sequence is TGTGCCAGCTCACCACAAGGGGTGGACGAGCAGTACTTC.

The chain is built from TRBV6-5 and TRBJ1-1; D is unresolved. The CDR3 is made up of 13 amino acids. Germline lookup yields CDR1 MNHEY and CDR2 SVGAGI. The V and J ends lost 7 bases and 1 base respectively, with 10 bases between them. In DNA form, the CDR3 reads TGTGCCAGCATTCGGGCAAGGAACACTGAAGCTTTCTTT. Protein sequence: CASIRARNTEAFF.

This clone was counted once. V gene TRBV5-1 combines with J gene TRBJ1-2, with 10 nucleotides matching TRBD1. The germline gives CDR1 SGHRS, CDR2 YFSETQ. The V and J ends lost 2 bases and 8 bases, in that order; junction bases with no gene match: 9. This CDR3 contains 15 residues. The CDR3 protein is CASSLIGQGEDGYTF. CDR3 DNA: TGCGCCAGCAGCTTAATAGGACAGGGGGAGGACGGCTACACCTTC. Full variable domain (remainder filled in from reference TRBV5-1 and TRBJ1-2): KAGVTQTPRYLIKTRGQQVTLSCSPISGHRSVSWYQQTPGQGLQFLFEYFSETQRNKGNFPGRFSGRQFSNSRSEMNVSTLELGDSALYLCASSLIGQGEDGYTFGSGTRLTVV.

The rearrangement joins TRBV18 to TRBJ2-7; D is unresolved. V was cut by 4 bases and J by 2 bases, with 21 bases left in between. Germline V gene data show CDR1 as KGHSH and CDR2 as LQKENI. The CDR3 sequence is 17 residues long. The CDR3 coding sequence is TGTGCCAGCTCACTTAGCACGACTCCAGAGATGACCTACGAGCAGTACTTC. Its translation is CASSLSTTPEMTYEQYF.

The chain joins TRBV25-1 to TRBJ2-5; D remains ambiguous. This CDR3 has 11 residues. Deletions cut 6 bases from V and 1 base from J, with 3 bases between. Germline loops: CDR1 MGHDK, CDR2 SYGVNS. As DNA, the CDR3 is TGTGCCAGCAGGGGCCAAGAGACCCAGTACTTC. Residues: CASRGQETQYF.

J is TRBJ2-3 and V is TRBV30; D unresolved. The V end was cut by 0 bases, the J end by 4 bases, with 5 bases between. The CDR3 totals 12 residues. In germline, CDR1 is GTSNPN, CDR2 SVGIG (reference sequence). As DNA, the CDR3 is TGTGCCTGGAGTGTACTTTCAGATACGCAGTATTTT. Its protein is CAWSVLSDTQYF.

The genes are TRBV7-2 and TRBJ1-5; 9 positions agree with TRBD1. The junction had 3 bases not matched to a gene; V was cut back by 1 base and J by 5 bases. Germline CDR1 and CDR2: SGHTA and FQGNSA. The CDR3 runs 15 residues. CDR3 in DNA: TGTGCCAGCAGCTTAGTGACAGGGGGTTATCAGCCCCAGCATTTT. Protein product: CASSLVTGGYQPQHF.

The rearrangement joins TRBV19 to TRBJ1-2, with 10 bases aligning to TRBD1. With V trimmed by 6 bases and J by 6 bases, 4 bases remained unmatched. The germline V gene encodes CDR1 LNHDA and CDR2 SQIVND (reference sequence). There are 13 residues in the CDR3. The CDR3 sequence is CASSPTGGNGYTF. The CDR3 DNA reads TGTGCCAGTAGCCCGACAGGGGGCAATGGCTACACCTTC.